This TCR beta chain derives from a study of T cells in Graves' hyperthyroidism and ophthalmopathy. CDR3 length equals 11 residues. Germline lookup yields CDR1 MNHEY and CDR2 SVGEGT. The source material, RNA transcripts, was used to amplify TCR beta CDR3 regions. The HTBI primer set served for first-round RT-PCR of the TCR CDR3. TCRdb re-analysed the multiplex PCR reads in MiXCR, keeping a single row per CDR3 protein. The data show about 360,000 distinct CDR3 sequences, less than 15% seen once. Study-wide findings and caveats: Within blood appeared most thyroid clonotypes that had expanded above 0.001.

About this clonotype: What it binds is not known. The junction departs from germline at one end; a sequencing error may be responsible.

Patients aged 18 to 65 with hyperthyroidism were newly diagnosed, with duration under 2 months. The specimen sequenced was blood. The genes are TRBV6-2 or TRBV6-3 and TRBJ2-1; the D is unclear. The source of this sequence is a young woman with Graves' hyperthyroidism. The CDR3: CASSYSRSRVF. The CDR3 region has the DNA TGTGCCAGCAGTTACTCGAGGAGTCGTGTCTTC.